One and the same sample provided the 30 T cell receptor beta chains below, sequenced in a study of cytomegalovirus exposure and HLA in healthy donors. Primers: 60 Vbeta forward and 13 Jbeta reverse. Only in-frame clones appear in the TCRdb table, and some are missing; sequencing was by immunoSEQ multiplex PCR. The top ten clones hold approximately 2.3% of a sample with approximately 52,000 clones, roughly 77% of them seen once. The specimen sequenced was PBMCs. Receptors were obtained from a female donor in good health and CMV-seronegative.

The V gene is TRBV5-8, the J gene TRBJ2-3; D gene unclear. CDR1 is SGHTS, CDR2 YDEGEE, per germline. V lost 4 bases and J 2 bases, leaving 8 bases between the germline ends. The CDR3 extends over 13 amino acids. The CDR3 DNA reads TGTGCCAGCAGCCGACTTATCACAGATACGCAGTATTTT. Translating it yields CASSRLITDTQYF.

The CDR3 DNA follows: TGTGCCAGCAGCGGAGCTCAGGGTATTCAGCCCCAGCATTTT. This translates into CASSGAQGIQPQHF. The V and J genes are TRBV2 and TRBJ1-5; possibly TRBD1 for D (5 bases). Per the germline V gene, CDR1 is SNHLY and CDR2 is FYNNEI. V was trimmed by 6 bases and J by 6 bases, leaving 15 bases between them. CDR3 length: 14 residues.

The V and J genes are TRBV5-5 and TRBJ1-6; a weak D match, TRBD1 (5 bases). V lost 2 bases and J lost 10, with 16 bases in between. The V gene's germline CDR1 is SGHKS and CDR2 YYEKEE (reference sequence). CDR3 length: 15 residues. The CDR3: CASSFSGGFLSPLHF. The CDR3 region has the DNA TGTGCCAGCAGCTTCTCGGGGGGGTTTCTATCACCCCTCCACTTT.

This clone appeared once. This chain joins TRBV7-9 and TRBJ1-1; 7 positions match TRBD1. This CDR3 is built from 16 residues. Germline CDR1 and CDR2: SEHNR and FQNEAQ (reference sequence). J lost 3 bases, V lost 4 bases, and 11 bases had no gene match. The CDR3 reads CASSSETTGVYTEAFF. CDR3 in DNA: TGTGCCAGCAGCTCAGAAACTACAGGGGTTTACACTGAAGCTTTCTTT.

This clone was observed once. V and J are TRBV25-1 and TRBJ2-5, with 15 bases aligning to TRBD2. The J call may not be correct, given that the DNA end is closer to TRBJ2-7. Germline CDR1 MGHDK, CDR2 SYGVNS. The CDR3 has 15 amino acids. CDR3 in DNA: TGTGCCAGCAGCCCGGGACTAGCGGGAGGCTACGAGCAGTACTTC. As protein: CASSPGLAGGYEQYF.

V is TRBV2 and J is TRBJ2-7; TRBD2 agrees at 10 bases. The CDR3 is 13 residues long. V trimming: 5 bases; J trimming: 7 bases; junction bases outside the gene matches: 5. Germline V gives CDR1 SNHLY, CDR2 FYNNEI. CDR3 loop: CASSSGGAWEQYF. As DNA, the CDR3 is TGTGCCAGCAGTAGCGGGGGGGCGTGGGAGCAGTACTTC.

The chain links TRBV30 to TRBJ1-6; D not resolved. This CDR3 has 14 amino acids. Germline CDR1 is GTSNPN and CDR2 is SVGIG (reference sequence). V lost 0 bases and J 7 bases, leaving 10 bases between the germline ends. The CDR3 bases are TGTGCCTGGAGTGTAGGCCAGGAAAATTCACCCCTCCACTTT. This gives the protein CAWSVGQENSPLHF.

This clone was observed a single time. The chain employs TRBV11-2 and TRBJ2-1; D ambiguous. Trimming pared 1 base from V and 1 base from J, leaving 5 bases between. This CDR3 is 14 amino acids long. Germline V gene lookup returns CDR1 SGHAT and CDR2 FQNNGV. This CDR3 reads CASSLARSYNEQFF. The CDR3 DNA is TGTGCCAGCAGCTTAGCCCGGTCCTACAATGAGCAGTTCTTC.

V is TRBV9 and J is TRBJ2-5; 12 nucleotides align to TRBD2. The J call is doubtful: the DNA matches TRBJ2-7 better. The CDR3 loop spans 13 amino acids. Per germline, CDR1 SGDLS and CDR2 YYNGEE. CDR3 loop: CASSLAGGNEQYF. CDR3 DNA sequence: TGTGCCAGCAGCCTAGCGGGGGGGAACGAGCAGTACTTC.

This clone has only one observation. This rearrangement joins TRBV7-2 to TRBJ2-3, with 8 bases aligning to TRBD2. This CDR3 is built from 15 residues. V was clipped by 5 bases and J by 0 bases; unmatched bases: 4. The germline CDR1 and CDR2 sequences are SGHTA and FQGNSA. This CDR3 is CASSPLAASTDTQYF. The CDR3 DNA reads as TGTGCCAGCAGCCCACTAGCGGCTAGCACAGATACGCAGTATTTT.

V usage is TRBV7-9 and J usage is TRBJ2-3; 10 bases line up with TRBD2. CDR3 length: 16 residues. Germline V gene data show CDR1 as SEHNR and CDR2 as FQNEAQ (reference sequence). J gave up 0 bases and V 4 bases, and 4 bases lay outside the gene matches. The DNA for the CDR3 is TGTGCCAGCAGCTCCCCGACTAGCGGGAGCACAGATACGCAGTATTTT. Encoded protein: CASSSPTSGSTDTQYF.

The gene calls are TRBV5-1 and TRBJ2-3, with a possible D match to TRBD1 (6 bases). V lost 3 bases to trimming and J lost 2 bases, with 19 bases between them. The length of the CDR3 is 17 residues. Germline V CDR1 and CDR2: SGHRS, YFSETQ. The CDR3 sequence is CASSSGTGTSSTDTQYF. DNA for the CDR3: TGCGCCAGCAGCTCGGGAACCGGGACATCCTCCACAGATACGCAGTATTTT.

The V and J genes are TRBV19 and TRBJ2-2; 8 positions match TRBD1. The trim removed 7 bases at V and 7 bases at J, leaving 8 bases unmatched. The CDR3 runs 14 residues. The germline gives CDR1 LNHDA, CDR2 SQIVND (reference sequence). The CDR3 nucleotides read TGTGCCAGTATCCTGGACAGGGCCGGCGGGGAGCTGTTTTTT. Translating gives CASILDRAGGELFF.

This CDR3 is CASSPGQGATNEKLFF. The CDR3 DNA reads TGTGCCAGCAGCCCAGGACAGGGGGCGACTAATGAAAAACTGTTTTTT. The chain carries TRBV4-2 and TRBJ1-4, with 11 positions matching TRBD1. The V segment lost 4 bases and the J segment 2 bases; nucleotides outside the gene matches: 3. From germline, CDR1 is LGHNA and CDR2 YNFKEQ. The CDR3 is 16 residues long.

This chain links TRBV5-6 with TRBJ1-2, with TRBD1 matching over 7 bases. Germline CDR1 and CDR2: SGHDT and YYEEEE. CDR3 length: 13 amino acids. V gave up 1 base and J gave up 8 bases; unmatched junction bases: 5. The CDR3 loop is CASSLRQGDGYTF. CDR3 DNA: TGTGCCAGCAGCTTGCGCCAGGGGGACGGCTACACCTTC. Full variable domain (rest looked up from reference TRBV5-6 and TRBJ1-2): DAGVTQSPTHLIKTRGQQVTLRCSPKSGHDTVSWYQQALGQGPQFIFQYYEEEERQRGNFPDRFSGHQFPNYSSELNVNALLLGDSALYLCASSLRQGDGYTFGSGTRLTVV.

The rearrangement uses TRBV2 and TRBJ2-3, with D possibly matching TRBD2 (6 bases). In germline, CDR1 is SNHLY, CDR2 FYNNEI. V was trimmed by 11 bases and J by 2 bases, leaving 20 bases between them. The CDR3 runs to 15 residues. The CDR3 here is CASRPGGVITDTQYF. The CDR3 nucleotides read TGTGCCTCCAGACCCGGCGGGGTAATCACAGATACGCAGTATTTT.

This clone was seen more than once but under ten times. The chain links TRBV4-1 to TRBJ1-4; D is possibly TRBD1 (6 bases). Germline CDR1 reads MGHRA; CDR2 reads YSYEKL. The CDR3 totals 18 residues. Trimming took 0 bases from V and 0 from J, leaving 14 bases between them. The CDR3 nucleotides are TGCGCCAGCAGCCAAGAGCCACAGGGAATGGCAACTAATGAAAAACTGTTTTTT. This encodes CASSQEPQGMATNEKLFF.

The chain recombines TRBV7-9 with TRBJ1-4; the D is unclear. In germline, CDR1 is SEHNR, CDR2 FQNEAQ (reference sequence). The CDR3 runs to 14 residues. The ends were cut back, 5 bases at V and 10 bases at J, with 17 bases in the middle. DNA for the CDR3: TGTGCCAGCAGCGCAGCGGGGAGGATTGGAAAACTGTTTTTT. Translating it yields CASSAAGRIGKLFF.

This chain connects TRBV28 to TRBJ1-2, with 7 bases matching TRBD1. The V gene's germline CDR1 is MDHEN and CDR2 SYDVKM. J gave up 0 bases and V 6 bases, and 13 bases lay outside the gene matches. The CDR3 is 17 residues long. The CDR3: CASSSPGQSDPNYGYTF. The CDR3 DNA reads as TGTGCCAGCAGCTCCCCGGGACAGAGTGATCCTAACTATGGCTACACCTTC.

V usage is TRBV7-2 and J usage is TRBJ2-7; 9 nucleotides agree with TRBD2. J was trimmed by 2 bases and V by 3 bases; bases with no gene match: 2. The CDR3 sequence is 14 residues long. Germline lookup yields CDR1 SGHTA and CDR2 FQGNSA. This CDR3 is CASSLTSGPYEQYF. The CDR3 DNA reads TGTGCCAGCAGCTTGACTAGCGGACCCTACGAGCAGTACTTC.

CDR3 protein: CASSPRTGNNEQFF. In DNA form, the CDR3 reads TGTGCCAGCTCACCCCGGACAGGGAATAATGAGCAGTTCTTC. This chain joins TRBV18 and TRBJ2-1; 8 bases align to TRBD1. CDR1 and CDR2 (germline): KGHSH, LQKENI. There are 14 residues in the CDR3. Losses at the gene ends were 3 bases for V and 7 bases for J; bases not matched to a gene: 5.

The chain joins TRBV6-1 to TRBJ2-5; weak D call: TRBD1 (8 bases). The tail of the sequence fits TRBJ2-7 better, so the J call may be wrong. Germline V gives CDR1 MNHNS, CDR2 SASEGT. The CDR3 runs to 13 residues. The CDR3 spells CASKTGEGYEQYF. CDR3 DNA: TGTGCCAGCAAGACAGGGGAGGGCTACGAGCAGTACTTC.

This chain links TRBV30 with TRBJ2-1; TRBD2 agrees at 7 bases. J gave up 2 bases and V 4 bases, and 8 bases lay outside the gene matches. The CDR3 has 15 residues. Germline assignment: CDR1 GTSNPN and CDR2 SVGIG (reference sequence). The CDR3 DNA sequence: TGTGCCTGGACCTGGGGCAGCGGGACCTACAATGAGCAGTTCTTC. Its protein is CAWTWGSGTYNEQFF.

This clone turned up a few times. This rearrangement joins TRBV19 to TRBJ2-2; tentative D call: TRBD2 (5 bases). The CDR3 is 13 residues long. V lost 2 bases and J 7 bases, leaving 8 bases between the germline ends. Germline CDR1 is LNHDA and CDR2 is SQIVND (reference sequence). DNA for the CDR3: TGTGCCAGTAGTATAACTAGGGTCGGGGAGCTGTTTTTT. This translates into CASSITRVGELFF.

CDR3 DNA sequence: TGTGCCAGCAGCTGGACAGGTCCCAACTATGGCTACACCTTC. Translation: CASSWTGPNYGYTF. The rearrangement joins TRBV5-6 to TRBJ1-2; 7 positions match TRBD1. The V gene's germline CDR1 is SGHDT and CDR2 YYEEEE. The CDR3 runs to 14 residues. V lost 3 bases and J lost 2; bases outside the gene matches: 4.

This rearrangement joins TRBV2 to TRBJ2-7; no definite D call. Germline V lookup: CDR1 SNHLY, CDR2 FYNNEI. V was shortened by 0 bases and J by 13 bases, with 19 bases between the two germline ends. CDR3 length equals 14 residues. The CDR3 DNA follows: TGTGCCAGCAGTGAAGCCCGGGTTAGTCCTCGTAAATACTTC. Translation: CASSEARVSPRKYF.

CDR3 region: CASSLVGRISTDTQYF. The CDR3 DNA reads TGTGCCAGCAGCTTAGTGGGCAGGATAAGCACAGATACGCAGTATTTT. The chain recombines TRBV7-2 with TRBJ2-3; no reliable D call. The V end was cut by 1 base, the J end by 0 bases, with 11 bases between. The germline CDR1 and CDR2 sequences are SGHTA and FQGNSA. CDR3 length: 16 residues. Drawing the rest from reference TRBV7-2 and TRBJ2-3, the complete variable domain is GAGVSQSPSNKVTEKGKDVELRCDPISGHTALYWYRQSLGQGLEFLIYFQGNSAPDKSGLPSDRFSAERTGGSVSTLTIQRTQQEDSAVYLCASSLVGRISTDTQYFGPGTRLTVL.

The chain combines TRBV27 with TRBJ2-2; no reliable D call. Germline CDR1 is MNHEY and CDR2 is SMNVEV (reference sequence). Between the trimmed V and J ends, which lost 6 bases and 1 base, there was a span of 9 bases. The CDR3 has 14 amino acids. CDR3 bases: TGTGCCAGCAGCCACCTCGGGAACACCGGGGAGCTGTTTTTT. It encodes CASSHLGNTGELFF.

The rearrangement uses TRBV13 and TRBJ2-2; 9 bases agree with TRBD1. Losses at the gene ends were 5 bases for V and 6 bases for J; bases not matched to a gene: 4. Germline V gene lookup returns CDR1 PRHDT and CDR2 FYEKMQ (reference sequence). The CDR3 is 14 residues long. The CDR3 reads CASSPDRGPGELFF. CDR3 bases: TGTGCCAGCAGCCCGGACAGGGGCCCCGGGGAGCTGTTTTTT.

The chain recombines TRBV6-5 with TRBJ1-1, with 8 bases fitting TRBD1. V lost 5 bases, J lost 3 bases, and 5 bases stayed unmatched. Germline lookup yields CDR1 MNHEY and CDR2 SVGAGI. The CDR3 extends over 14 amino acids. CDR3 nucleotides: TGTGCCAGCAGTCCCCCGACAGGGGACACTGAAGCTTTCTTT. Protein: CASSPPTGDTEAFF.